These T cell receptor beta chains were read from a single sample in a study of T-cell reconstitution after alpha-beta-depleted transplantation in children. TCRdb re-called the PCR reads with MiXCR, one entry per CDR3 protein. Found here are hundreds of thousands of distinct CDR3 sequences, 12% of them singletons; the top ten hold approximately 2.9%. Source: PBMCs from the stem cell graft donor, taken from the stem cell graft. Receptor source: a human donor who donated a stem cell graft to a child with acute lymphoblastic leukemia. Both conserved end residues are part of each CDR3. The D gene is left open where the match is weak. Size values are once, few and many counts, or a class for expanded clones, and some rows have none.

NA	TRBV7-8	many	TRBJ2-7	TGTGCCAGCAGCTTGGACGGTACTTGGACGGCCTACGAGCAGTACTTC	CASSLDGTWTAYEQYF
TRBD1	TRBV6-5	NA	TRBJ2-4	TGTGCCAGCAGTTACTCTCAGGGGGTAGCCAAAAACATTCAGTACTTC	CASSYSQGVAKNIQYF
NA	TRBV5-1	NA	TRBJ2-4	TGCGCCAGCAGCTTAAACCCAGGGGCCCAGTCCATTCAGTACTTC	CASSLNPGAQSIQYF
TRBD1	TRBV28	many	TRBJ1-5	TGTGCCAGCAGTCTGACAGGGAGGAATCAGCCCCAGCATTTT	CASSLTGRNQPQHF
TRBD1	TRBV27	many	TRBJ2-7	TGTGCCAGCAGTCCCGACGGGACAGCCCCCTACGAGCAGTACTTC	CASSPDGTAPYEQYF
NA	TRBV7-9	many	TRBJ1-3	TGTGCCAGCAGCCTGATGGGGGAGATATCTGGAAACACCATATATTTT	CASSLMGEISGNTIYF
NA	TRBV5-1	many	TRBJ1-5	TGCGCCAGCAGTCCCGGGCCCAACTCCTATCAGCCCCAGCATTTT	CASSPGPNSYQPQHF
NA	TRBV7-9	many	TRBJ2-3	TGTGCCAGCAGCTCCCTTACGGGAGATACGCAGTATTTT	CASSSLTGDTQYF
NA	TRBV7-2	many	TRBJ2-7	TGTGCCAGCAGCCGTCCCGGGACCGTGGCGGTCTCCTACGAGCAGTACTTC	CASSRPGTVAVSYEQYF
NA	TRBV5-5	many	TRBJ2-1	TGTGCCAGCAGCTTGACAGGGAACTTCGGCTCCTACAATGAGCAGTTCTTC	CASSLTGNFGSYNEQFF
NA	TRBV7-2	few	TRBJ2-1	TGTGCCAGCAGCAATCAGGGAGGCTACAATGAGCAGTTCTTC	CASSNQGGYNEQFF
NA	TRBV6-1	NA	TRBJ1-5	TGTGCCAGCAGTAGGACAGTCGAAAGCAATCAGCCCCAGCATTTT	CASSRTVESNQPQHF
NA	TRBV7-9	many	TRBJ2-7	TGTGCCAGCAGCTTAAAAGGTTACGAGCAGTACTTC	CASSLKGYEQYF
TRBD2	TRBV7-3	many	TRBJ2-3	TGTGCCAGCAGCCCCCGACTAGCGGGAGGGCCAGATACGCAGTATTTT	CASSPRLAGGPDTQYF
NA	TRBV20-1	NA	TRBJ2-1	TGCAGTGCTTACGGACGGATCTACAATGAGCCGTTCTTC	CSAYGRIYNEPFF
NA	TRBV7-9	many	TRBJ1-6	TGTGCCAGCAGCTTAGAGAGGGCCAATTCACCCCTCCACTTT	CASSLERANSPLHF
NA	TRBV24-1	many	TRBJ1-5	TGTGCCACCAGTGAACACGGACCTAATCAGCCCCAGCATTTT	CATSEHGPNQPQHF
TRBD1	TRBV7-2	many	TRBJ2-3	TGTGCCAGCAACCGGGACAGTAGCACAGATACGCAGTATTTT	CASNRDSSTDTQYF
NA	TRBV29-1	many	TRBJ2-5	TGCAGCGCTGGCAGGAGGTGGGAGACCCAGTACTTC	CSAGRRWETQYF
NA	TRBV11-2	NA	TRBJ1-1	TGTGCCAGCAGACGGATCCTAGGGTCGGGAATGAACACTGAAGCTTTCTTT	CASRRILGSGMNTEAFF
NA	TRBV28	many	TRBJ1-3	TGTGCCAGCAGCGGGGGAGGGAAAGGAAACACCATATATTTT	CASSGGGKGNTIYF
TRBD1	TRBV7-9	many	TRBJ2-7	TGTGCCAGCAGCGACACAGGGGGCGAGCAGTACTTC	CASSDTGGEQYF
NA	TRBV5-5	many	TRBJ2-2	TGTGCCAGCTTTTTTCCTGGGTCCTCCGGGGAGCTGTTTTTT	CASFFPGSSGELFF
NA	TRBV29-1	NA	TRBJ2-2	TGCAGCGTTGGGGGGGCGGCTAGCGCAGACACCGGGGAGCTGTTTTTT	CSVGGAASADTGELFF
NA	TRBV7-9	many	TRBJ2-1	TGTGCCAGCAGCTTAGGAGGAACCTACAATGAGCAGTTCTTC	CASSLGGTYNEQFF
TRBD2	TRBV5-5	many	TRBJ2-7	TGTGCCAGCAGCCCTCAAGCGGGGACCTACGAGCAGTACTTC	CASSPQAGTYEQYF
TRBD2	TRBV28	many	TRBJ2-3	TGTGCCAGCAGTTTAGTAGCGGGGGGGCGTGATACGCAGTATTTT	CASSLVAGGRDTQYF
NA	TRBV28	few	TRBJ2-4	TGTGCCAGCAGACCATATGCCCGATCGAGCATTCAGTACTTC	CASRPYARSSIQYF
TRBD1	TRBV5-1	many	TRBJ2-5	TGCGCCAGCAGCCCAGGCTGGACAGGGGTCCAAGAGACCCAGTACTTC	CASSPGWTGVQETQYF
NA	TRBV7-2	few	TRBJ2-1	TGTGCCAGCAGCCGACTAGGAATCAATGAGCAGTTCTTC	CASSRLGINEQFF
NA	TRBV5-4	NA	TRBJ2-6	TGTGCCAGCAGCTTGGCAGGTGTTTCTGGGGCCAACGTCCTGACTTTC	CASSLAGVSGANVLTF
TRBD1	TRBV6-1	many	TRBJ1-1	TGTGCCAGCAGCCTCCCTACAGGGGGTCTCGCCCCAGGTGAAGCTTTCTTT	CASSLPTGGLAPGEAFF
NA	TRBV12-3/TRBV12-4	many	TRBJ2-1	TGTGCCAGCAGTTTGAAAGCTTACAATGAGCAGTTCTTC	CASSLKAYNEQFF
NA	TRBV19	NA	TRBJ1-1	TGTGCCAGTAGTCCCTCCGTGGGGCGAGGGAACACTGAAGCTTTCTTT	CASSPSVGRGNTEAFF
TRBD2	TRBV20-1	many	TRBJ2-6	TGCAGTGCTAGAGTCCGGCGTCTAGCGGAGAGCTCTGGGGCCAACGTCCTGACTTTC	CSARVRRLAESSGANVLTF
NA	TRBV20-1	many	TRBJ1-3	TGCAGTGCCCCCTCTGGGATCTCTGGAAACACCATATATTTT	CSAPSGISGNTIYF
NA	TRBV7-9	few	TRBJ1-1	TGTGCCAGCAGCTTAAGTCCGGCGATGAACACTGAAGCTTTCTTT	CASSLSPAMNTEAFF
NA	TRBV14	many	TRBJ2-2	TGTGCCAGCAGCCTCTACGGACAGTTCAACACCGGGGAGCTGTTTTTT	CASSLYGQFNTGELFF
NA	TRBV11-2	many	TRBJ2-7	TGTGCCAGCAGCTTAGGCCTGAGGTACGAGCAGTACTTC	CASSLGLRYEQYF
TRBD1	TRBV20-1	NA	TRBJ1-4	TGCAGTGCTAGAGATCCGGGACAGGGTGGACAAAAACTGTTTTTT	CSARDPGQGGQKLFF
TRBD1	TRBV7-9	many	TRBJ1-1	TGTGCCAGCAGCGCCACAGGGGGCGCCGGGACTGAAGCTTTCTTT	CASSATGGAGTEAFF
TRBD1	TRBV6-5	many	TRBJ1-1	TGTGCCAGCAGTTACACCCTTCCCAGGGGGTGGGACACTGAAGCTTTCTTT	CASSYTLPRGWDTEAFF
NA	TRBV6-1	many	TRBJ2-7	TGTGCCAGCAGTGAAACCGGGCTACCCTACGAGCAGTACTTC	CASSETGLPYEQYF
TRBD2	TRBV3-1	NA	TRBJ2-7	TGTGCCAGCAGCCAAGGTCATAGCGGGCCTTCCTACGAGCAGTACTTC	CASSQGHSGPSYEQYF
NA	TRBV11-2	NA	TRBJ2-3	TGTGCCAGCAGCTTATTTGAAAATACGCAGTATTTT	CASSLFENTQYF
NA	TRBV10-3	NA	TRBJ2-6	TGTGCCATCAGTGAGTCAACAGGCCGGGGGGGGGCCAACGTCCTGACTTTC	CAISESTGRGGANVLTF
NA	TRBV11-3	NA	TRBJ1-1	TGTGCCAGCAGCTGGGGCAACAATGAAGCTTTCTTT	CASSWGNNEAFF
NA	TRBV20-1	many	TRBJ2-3	TGCAGTGCTAGACAGGGTACAGATACGCAGTATTTT	CSARQGTDTQYF
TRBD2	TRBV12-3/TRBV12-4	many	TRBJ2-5	TGTGCCAGCAGTTCCACTAGCGCAGAGACCCAGTACTTC	CASSSTSAETQYF
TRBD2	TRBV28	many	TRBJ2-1	TGTGCCAGCAGTTTTAGCGGGAGGTTAAATGAGCAGTTCTTC	CASSFSGRLNEQFF
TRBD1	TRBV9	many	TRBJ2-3	TGTGCCAGCAGCCCAGGGGGTTTGAGTAGTACGCAGTATTTT	CASSPGGLSSTQYF
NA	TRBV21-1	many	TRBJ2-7	TGTGCCAGCAGCACCAATACAGGGGGCGGCGAGCAGTACTTC	CASSTNTGGGEQYF
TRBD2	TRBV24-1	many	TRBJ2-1	TGTGCCACCAGTGAACCACTAGCGGGAGGGGGCAATGAGCAGTTCTTC	CATSEPLAGGGNEQFF